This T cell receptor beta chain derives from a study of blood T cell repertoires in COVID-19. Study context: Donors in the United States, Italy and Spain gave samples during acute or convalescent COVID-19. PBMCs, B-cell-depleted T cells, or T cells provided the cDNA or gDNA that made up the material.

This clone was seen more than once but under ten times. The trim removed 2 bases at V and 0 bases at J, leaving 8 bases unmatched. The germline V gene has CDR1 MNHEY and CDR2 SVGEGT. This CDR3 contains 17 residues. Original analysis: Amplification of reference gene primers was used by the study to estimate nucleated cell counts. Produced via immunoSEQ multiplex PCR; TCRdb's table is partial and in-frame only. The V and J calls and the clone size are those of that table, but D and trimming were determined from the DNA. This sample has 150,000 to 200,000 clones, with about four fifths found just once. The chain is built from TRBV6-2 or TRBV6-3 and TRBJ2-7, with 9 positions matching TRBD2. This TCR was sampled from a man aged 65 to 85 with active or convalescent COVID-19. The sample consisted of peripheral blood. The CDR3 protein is CASSYPLAGFTSYEQYF. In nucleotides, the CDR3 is TGTGCCAGCAGTTACCCCCTAGCGGGGTTTACCTCCTACGAGCAGTACTTC.